This entry concerns a single T cell receptor beta chain. These data are taken from a study of blood T cell repertoires in COVID-19. Study-level information: Acute and convalescent COVID-19 samples came from the United States, Italy and Spain.

Deletions cut 4 bases from V and 1 base from J, with 18 bases between. Germline V gives CDR1 SGHDT, CDR2 YYEEEE. The CDR3 is 17 residues long. Participant-given clinical history determined each cohort assignment. The study counted Cohort 3 donors as recovered given two negative PCRs, clearance, or symptom resolution. Study processing details: Scientists estimated how many nucleated cells there were by amplifying reference gene primers. Clones were read by immunoSEQ multiplex PCR, and TCRdb kept only the in-frame ones, dropping some. That table supplies the V and J calls and clone size; D and trimming were determined from the DNA. The sample includes some 490,000 clones, approximately 91% of them seen just once.

Material: PBMCs or T cells enriched from blood (not recorded which). The V gene is TRBV5-6, the J gene TRBJ2-4, with D perhaps TRBD2 (7 bases). This TCR was recovered from a woman aged 55-70 years who had recovered from COVID-19. The CDR3 DNA sequence: TGTGCCAGCAGCCCACGCCGGGGGGCCGGGGCCAAAAACATTCAGTACTTC. Protein sequence: CASSPRRGAGAKNIQYF.